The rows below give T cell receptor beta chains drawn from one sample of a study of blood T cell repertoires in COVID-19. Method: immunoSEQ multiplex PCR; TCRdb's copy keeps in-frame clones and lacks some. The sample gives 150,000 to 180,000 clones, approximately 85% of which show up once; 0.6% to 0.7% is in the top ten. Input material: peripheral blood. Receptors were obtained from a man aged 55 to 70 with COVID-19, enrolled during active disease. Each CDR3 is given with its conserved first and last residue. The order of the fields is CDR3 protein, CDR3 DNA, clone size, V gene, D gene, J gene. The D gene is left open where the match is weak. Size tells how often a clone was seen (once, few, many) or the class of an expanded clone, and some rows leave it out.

CDR3: CASSSDTYGYTF
DNA: TGTGCCAGCAGCTCGGACACCTATGGCTACACCTTC
size: NA
V: TRBV5-6
D: NA
J: TRBJ1-2

CDR3: CASSYLTEAFF
DNA: TGTGCCAGCAGTTACCTCACTGAAGCTTTCTTT
size: once
V: TRBV6-5
D: NA
J: TRBJ1-1

CDR3: CASSNGTGRFFEQYF
DNA: TGTGCCAGCAGCAACGGGACAGGACGCTTCTTCGAGCAGTACTTC
size: NA
V: TRBV5-5
D: TRBD1
J: TRBJ2-7

CDR3: CASSQWGTSSNQPQHF
DNA: TGTGCCAGCAGTCAATGGGGGACAAGTAGCAATCAGCCCCAGCATTTT
size: NA
V: TRBV27
D: NA
J: TRBJ1-5

CDR3: CATSRGTETNYGYTF
DNA: TGTGCCACCAGCAGGGGGACAGAAACTAACTATGGCTACACCTTC
size: once
V: TRBV15
D: TRBD1
J: TRBJ1-2

CDR3: CASSYSPPAGIYNEQFF
DNA: TGTGCCAGCAGTTACTCGCCCCCAGCGGGGATCTACAATGAGCAGTTCTTC
size: NA
V: TRBV6-2/TRBV6-3
D: TRBD2
J: TRBJ2-1

CDR3: CASSKLRGNEQFF
DNA: TGTGCCAGTAGTAAACTCAGGGGCAATGAGCAGTTCTTC
size: NA
V: TRBV19
D: NA
J: TRBJ2-1

CDR3: CASSLSTGGRNNEKLFF
DNA: TGTGCCAGCAGCCTATCAACAGGGGGCAGAAATAATGAAAAACTGTTTTTT
size: NA
V: TRBV3-1/TRBV3-2
D: TRBD1
J: TRBJ1-4

CDR3: CASSYVVGSSGDTIYF
DNA: TGTGCCAGCAGTTACGTCGTCGGTAGCTCTGGAGACACCATATATTTT
size: NA
V: TRBV6-2/TRBV6-3
D: NA
J: TRBJ1-3

CDR3: CASSYPTMTGRNQPQHF
DNA: TGTGCCAGCAGTTACCCTACTATGACAGGGCGCAATCAGCCCCAGCATTTT
size: NA
V: TRBV6-2/TRBV6-3
D: TRBD1
J: TRBJ1-5

CDR3: CASSEGSGRLQPQHF
DNA: TGTGCCAGCAGTGAAGGGTCAGGGCGGCTCCAGCCCCAGCATTTT
size: NA
V: TRBV25-1
D: NA
J: TRBJ1-5

CDR3: CASSLTFVQGESGYTF
DNA: TGTGCCAGCAGTTTAACTTTCGTCCAGGGTGAGAGTGGCTACACCTTC
size: NA
V: TRBV28
D: NA
J: TRBJ1-2

CDR3: CASSQSRTSGGPGELFF
DNA: TGCGCCAGCAGCCAATCCCGGACTAGCGGGGGCCCGGGGGAGCTGTTTTTT
size: NA
V: TRBV5-1
D: TRBD2
J: TRBJ2-2

CDR3: CASSFRDTTYNEQFF
DNA: TGTGCCAGCAGCTTCCGGGACACCACCTACAATGAGCAGTTCTTC
size: NA
V: TRBV3-1/TRBV3-2
D: NA
J: TRBJ2-1

CDR3: CASSLGHSNTGELFF
DNA: TGTGCCAGCAGCTTGGGACATTCGAACACCGGGGAGCTGTTTTTT
size: NA
V: TRBV5-6
D: NA
J: TRBJ2-2

CDR3: CASSPSTGATLNSPLHF
DNA: TGTGCCAGCAGCCCATCGACAGGGGCTACACTTAATTCACCCCTCCACTTT
size: NA
V: TRBV7-6
D: TRBD1
J: TRBJ1-6

CDR3: CASSQVSGRAGTDTQYF
DNA: TGTGCCAGCAGCCAAGTTAGCGGGAGGGCTGGCACAGATACGCAGTATTTT
size: NA
V: TRBV4-2
D: TRBD2
J: TRBJ2-3

CDR3: CASSELDRGEGYTF
DNA: TGTGCCAGCAGTGAATTGGACAGGGGAGAGGGCTACACCTTC
size: NA
V: TRBV25-1
D: TRBD1
J: TRBJ1-2

CDR3: CASSRGTGGSYF
DNA: TGTGCCAGCAGCCGAGGGACAGGGGGAAGCTATTTT
size: NA
V: TRBV12-3/TRBV12-4
D: TRBD1
J: TRBJ2-3

CDR3: CASSYRTGGGYTF
DNA: TGTGCCAGCAGTTACAGGACAGGGGGTGGCTACACCTTC
size: NA
V: TRBV6-5
D: TRBD1
J: TRBJ1-2

CDR3: CASSQTGVLGELFF
DNA: TGTGCCAGCAGCCAGACAGGGGTCCTCGGGGAGCTGTTTTTT
size: NA
V: TRBV11-3
D: TRBD1
J: TRBJ2-2

CDR3: CASNSPGRRLHSGNTIYF
DNA: TGTGCCAGTAACTCCCCCGGAAGGCGGCTCCACTCTGGAAACACCATATATTTT
size: NA
V: TRBV19
D: NA
J: TRBJ1-3

CDR3: CASLRERGTGGELFF
DNA: TGTGCCAGCCTCCGGGAGCGGGGTACCGGCGGGGAGCTGTTTTTT
size: NA
V: TRBV5-8
D: TRBD2
J: TRBJ2-2

CDR3: CASSSLREANTGELFF
DNA: TGTGCCAGCAGTTCCCTCCGGGAAGCGAACACCGGGGAGCTGTTTTTT
size: NA
V: TRBV27
D: NA
J: TRBJ2-2

CDR3: CASSDAGTSGYEQYF
DNA: TGTGCCAGCAGCGACGCCGGGACTAGCGGCTACGAGCAGTACTTC
size: NA
V: TRBV6-6
D: TRBD2
J: TRBJ2-7

CDR3: CAISEGGFTIKETQYF
DNA: TGTGCCATCAGTGAGGGGGGGTTTACGATTAAGGAGACCCAGTACTTC
size: NA
V: TRBV10-3
D: NA
J: TRBJ2-5

CDR3: CASSLLLSGGTEAFF
DNA: TGTGCCAGCAGCTTACTGTTGTCGGGAGGCACTGAAGCTTTCTTT
size: few
V: TRBV7-9
D: NA
J: TRBJ1-1

CDR3: CASSYSASGGRNEQFF
DNA: TGTGCCAGCAGTTACTCTGCTAGCGGGGGGAGGAATGAGCAGTTCTTC
size: few
V: TRBV6-5
D: TRBD2
J: TRBJ2-1

CDR3: CASSVGLAGGEQYF
DNA: TGTGCCAGCAGCGTAGGGCTAGCGGGAGGAGAGCAGTACTTC
size: NA
V: TRBV9
D: TRBD2
J: TRBJ2-7

CDR3: CASSSPTGGRRETQYF
DNA: TGTGCCAGCAGTTCCCCCACGGGGGGTCGCCGGGAGACCCAGTACTTC
size: NA
V: TRBV27
D: TRBD2
J: TRBJ2-5

CDR3: CASSKLAGTESYEQYF
DNA: TGCGCCAGCAGCAAACTAGCCGGGACAGAGTCCTACGAGCAGTACTTC
size: NA
V: TRBV5-1
D: NA
J: TRBJ2-7

CDR3: CASSFFSNPNAGNEKLFF
DNA: TGTGCCAGCAGTTTTTTTTCGAACCCTAACGCGGGTAATGAAAAACTGTTTTTT
size: NA
V: TRBV28
D: NA
J: TRBJ1-4

CDR3: CASSQVYRESPLHF
DNA: TGCGCCAGCAGCCAAGTGTACAGGGAGTCACCCCTCCACTTT
size: NA
V: TRBV4-3
D: NA
J: TRBJ1-6

CDR3: CASSDGLGGKLFF
DNA: TGTGCCAGCAGTGACGGTTTGGGGGGAAAACTGTTTTTT
size: few
V: TRBV6-4
D: NA
J: TRBJ1-4

CDR3: CASSLEAGGRADTQYF
DNA: TGTGCCAGCAGCTTAGAGGCGGGGGGCCGGGCAGATACGCAGTATTTT
size: NA
V: TRBV7-9
D: TRBD2
J: TRBJ2-3

CDR3: CASSNGGSGAGVEAFF
DNA: TGTGCCAGCTCCAACGGAGGGTCCGGGGCCGGGGTTGAAGCTTTCTTT
size: NA
V: TRBV18
D: NA
J: TRBJ1-1

CDR3: CASSVEDRVGTQYF
DNA: TGTGCCAGCAGCGTCGAGGACAGGGTTGGGACCCAGTACTTC
size: NA
V: TRBV9
D: TRBD1
J: TRBJ2-5

CDR3: CASSRGGNSPLHF
DNA: TGTGCCAGCAGTAGGGGCGGAAATTCACCCCTCCACTTT
size: NA
V: TRBV12-3/TRBV12-4
D: NA
J: TRBJ1-6

CDR3: CASSRDRGPYGYTF
DNA: TGTGCCAGCAGCCGGGACAGGGGGCCCTATGGCTACACCTTC
size: NA
V: TRBV6-2/TRBV6-3
D: TRBD1
J: TRBJ1-2

CDR3: CASSENSYNEQFF
DNA: TGTGCCAGCAGTGAGAACAGCTACAATGAGCAGTTCTTC
size: NA
V: TRBV2
D: NA
J: TRBJ2-1

CDR3: CASSPTQGRLTEAFF
DNA: TGTGCCAGCAGCCCCACTCAGGGGCGTCTGACTGAAGCTTTCTTT
size: NA
V: TRBV13
D: NA
J: TRBJ1-1

CDR3: CASSGQGAVTEAFF
DNA: TGTGCCAGTAGTGGACAGGGGGCGGTAACTGAAGCTTTCTTT
size: NA
V: TRBV19
D: TRBD1
J: TRBJ1-1

CDR3: CASSPGLAAYNEQFF
DNA: TGCGCCAGCAGCCCGGGACTAGCCGCATACAATGAGCAGTTCTTC
size: NA
V: TRBV5-1
D: TRBD2
J: TRBJ2-1

CDR3: CASSLTSGSVNEQFF
DNA: TGCGCCAGCAGCTTGACTAGCGGGAGTGTGAATGAGCAGTTCTTC
size: NA
V: TRBV5-1
D: TRBD2
J: TRBJ2-1

CDR3: CASSLAYTDTQYF
DNA: TGTGCCAGCAGCTTAGCCTACACAGATACGCAGTATTTT
size: NA
V: TRBV7-2
D: NA
J: TRBJ2-3